This section outlines one TCR beta chain sequence together with its context. This entry belongs to a study of blood T cell repertoires in COVID-19. Whole-study context: There were acute and convalescent COVID-19 samples, and they came from the United States, Italy and Spain. Sources were T cells, B-cell-depleted T cells, or PBMCs; the material itself was cDNA or gDNA.

The CDR3 contains 14 residues. Trimming removed 2 bases from V and 6 bases from J, with 8 bases in between. The germline gives CDR1 SGHAT, CDR2 FQNNGV. Per the authors' pipeline: Nucleated cell counts were estimated from reference gene primer amplification. The table came from immunoSEQ multiplex PCR; TCRdb's copy has only in-frame clones and leaves some out. That table gives V, J and clone size, and the DNA gave D and trimming. This table has fewer than 120,000 clones, 72% appearing once. The gene calls are TRBV11-2 and TRBJ1-6, with D possibly being TRBD1 (5 bases). What was sequenced was peripheral blood. This sequence was found in a woman aged 55 to 70 with acute or convalescent COVID-19. The CDR3 DNA reads as TGTGCCAGCAGCTTAAGACAGATTAATTCACCCCTCCACTTT. This encodes CASSLRQINSPLHF.